The 14 T cell receptor beta chains below come from one sample, sequenced in a study of control samples from healthy donors and cancer patients. TCRdb's table, derived via immunoSEQ multiplex PCR, lists solely in-frame clones and lacks some. The sample has 93,000 or so clones; 85% to 90% are singletons. Sequenced input: PBMCs. The origin of the receptors is a man between 60 and 75 years old with lung cancer.

V gene TRBV7-3 combines with J gene TRBJ2-3; 8 nucleotides match TRBD2. This CDR3 region has 14 residues. Germline CDR1 SGHTA, CDR2 FQGTGA. The V and J ends lost 5 bases and 9 bases, in that order; junction bases with no gene match: 10. The CDR3 DNA is TGTGCCAGCAGCGCGGCGGGGGGCCTACAAACGCAGTATTTT. Translating gives CASSAAGGLQTQYF.

The chain carries TRBV5-1 and TRBJ1-2, with 8 bases identical to TRBD1. CDR1 and CDR2 (germline): SGHRS, YFSETQ. V shed 4 bases and J 4 bases; nucleotides not matched to a gene: 9. This CDR3 is built from 15 residues. This CDR3 is CASSAGTGGAYGYTF. In DNA form, the CDR3 reads TGCGCCAGCAGCGCTGGGACAGGAGGGGCCTATGGCTACACCTTC. The whole variable domain, filled in from reference TRBV5-1 and TRBJ1-2, reads KAGVTQTPRYLIKTRGQQVTLSCSPISGHRSVSWYQQTPGQGLQFLFEYFSETQRNKGNFPGRFSGRQFSNSRSEMNVSTLELGDSALYLCASSAGTGGAYGYTFGSGTRLTVV.

The chain joins TRBV7-2 to TRBJ1-4; no clear D gene. The CDR3 has 15 residues. Germline CDR1 SGHTA, CDR2 FQGNSA. The germline V and J ends were trimmed by 5 bases and 5 bases, with 15 bases remaining between them. CDR3 sequence reads: CASSRSGLENEKLFF. Written as DNA, the CDR3 is TGTGCCAGCAGCCGGAGTGGATTGGAGAATGAAAAACTGTTTTTT.

The rearrangement uses TRBV5-8 and TRBJ1-1, with 11 bases fitting TRBD1. V trimming: 0 bases; J trimming: 4 bases; junction bases outside the gene matches: 2. This CDR3 has 15 amino acids. CDR1 is SGHTS and CDR2 is YDEGEE in the germline V gene. CDR3 loop: CASSLAGTGGTEAFF. The DNA for the CDR3 is TGTGCCAGCAGCTTGGCCGGGACAGGGGGCACTGAAGCTTTCTTT.

The chain joins TRBV10-2 to TRBJ1-2; D not resolved. Trimming cost V 0 bases and J 2 bases, with 10 bases left between them. This CDR3 contains 15 residues. Germline CDR1 is WSHSY and CDR2 is SAAADI. CDR3 DNA: TGCGCCAGCAGTGAGTCAACATCTCGGAACTATGGCTACACCTTC. Protein sequence: CASSESTSRNYGYTF.

The chain links TRBV11-3 to TRBJ1-1; the D gene is possibly TRBD1 (6 bases). Germline V gene sequence: CDR1 SGHNT, CDR2 YENEEA. This CDR3 region has 15 residues. V lost 5 bases and J lost 1, with 14 bases in between. The CDR3 loop is CASSLDDRPNTEAFF. The CDR3 DNA sequence: TGTGCCAGCAGCCTCGACGACAGGCCGAACACTGAAGCTTTCTTT.

The chain employs TRBV29-1 and TRBJ2-1, with D perhaps matching TRBD1 (6 bases). Trimming stripped 4 bases from V and 8 bases from J, with 21 bases between. The CDR3 is 15 residues long. The germline gives CDR1 SQVTM, CDR2 ANQGSEA. CDR3 DNA: TGCAGCGTTGTACCAACGACAGGACCTCGGGATGAGCAGTTCTTC. Translation gives CSVVPTTGPRDEQFF.

Concerning this clone itself: The sample carries other DNA sequences with the same CDR3. The V and J genes are TRBV7-3 and TRBJ2-1; weak D call: TRBD2 (5 bases). Germline assignment: CDR1 SGHTA and CDR2 FQGTGA. This CDR3 has 12 residues. The ends were cut back, 3 bases at V and 6 bases at J, with 6 bases in the middle. CDR3 residues: CASSFSGNEQFF. CDR3 in DNA: TGTGCCAGCAGCTTCAGCGGCAATGAGCAGTTCTTC.

In this sample, this clone turned up once. The CDR3 sequence: CASSGGIQETQYF. The CDR3 nucleotides read TGCGCCAGCAGTGGCGGAATCCAAGAGACCCAGTACTTC. V usage is TRBV5-1 and J usage is TRBJ2-5; D unresolved. Germline V CDR1 and CDR2: SGHRS, YFSETQ. V was cut by 5 bases and J by 1 base, with 9 bases left in between. The CDR3 runs 13 residues.

The chain couples TRBV10-1 to TRBJ2-5; 7 bases are shared with TRBD1. This CDR3 is built from 16 residues. J gave up 4 bases and V 0 bases, and 8 bases lay outside the gene matches. Germline V gene sequence: CDR1 WNHNN, CDR2 SYGVQD (reference sequence). The CDR3 DNA follows: TGCGCCAGCAGTGAGTCAAGGGGACAGACGAGAGAGACCCAGTACTTC. It encodes CASSESRGQTRETQYF.

The chain combines TRBV15 with TRBJ1-3; 7 nucleotides match TRBD1. This CDR3 has 16 residues. The junction had 5 bases not matched to a gene; V was cut back by 1 base and J by 2 bases. CDR1 is LNHNV, CDR2 YYDKDF, per germline (reference sequence). CDR3 region: CATSRVGGIAGNTIYF. The CDR3, as DNA: TGTGCCACCAGCAGAGTAGGGGGCATCGCTGGAAACACCATATATTTT.

The CDR3 sequence: CASSLTGYNSPLHF. DNA of the CDR3: TGTGCCAGCAGCTTAACGGGGTATAATTCACCCCTCCACTTT. The J gene is TRBJ1-6, the V gene TRBV7-3; D is unclear. There are 14 residues in the CDR3. Trimming removed 0 bases from V and 4 bases from J, with 4 bases in between. Germline assignment: CDR1 SGHTA and CDR2 FQGTGA.

The rearrangement uses TRBV11-2 and TRBJ2-1, with D tentatively TRBD1 (5 bases). The CDR3 loop spans 16 amino acids. In germline, CDR1 is SGHAT, CDR2 FQNNGV. With 2 bases removed from V and 0 bases from J, the gap between germline ends came to 11 bases. CDR3 coding DNA: TGTGCCAGCAGCTTAAGGGGCTGGAGCTCCTACAATGAGCAGTTCTTC. Its protein is CASSLRGWSSYNEQFF. The full variable domain, completed using reference TRBV11-2 and TRBJ2-1, is EAGVAQSPRYKIIEKRQSVAFWCNPISGHATLYWYQQILGQGPKLLIQFQNNGVVDDSQLPKDRFSAERLKGVDSTLKIQPAKLEDSAVYLCASSLRGWSSYNEQFFGPGTRLTVL.

The chain recombines TRBV6-5 with TRBJ2-1, with D possibly TRBD2 on 6 matching bases. Germline CDR1 is MNHEY and CDR2 is SVGAGI. V lost 2 bases to trimming and J lost 4 bases, with 9 bases between them. This CDR3 is 14 amino acids long. The CDR3 DNA sequence: TGTGCCAGCAGTTACCTGGGACTTTACAATGAGCAGTTCTTC. It translates to CASSYLGLYNEQFF.